Listed below are T cell receptor beta chains from one sample, sequenced in a study of T cells in Graves' hyperthyroidism and ophthalmopathy. Each CDR3 protein is one row after TCRdb ran MiXCR on the multiplex PCR reads. The data hold roughly 500,000 distinct CDR3 sequences, with 40% to 55% observed a single time. The sample consisted of peripheral blood or thyroid tissue (not recorded which). The receptors come from an adult woman with Graves' disease, either hyperthyroidism or ophthalmopathy (not recorded which). Both conserved end residues are part of each CDR3. The order of the fields is D gene, J gene, V gene, clone size, CDR3 protein, CDR3 DNA. The D gene is left open where the match is weak. A row's size may be missing; if present it is once, few, many or a size class.

D: TRBD1
J: TRBJ2-3
V: TRBV2
size: .
CDR3: CASSGDRSTDTQYF
DNA: TGTGCCAGCAGCGGGGACAGGAGCACAGATACGCAGTATTTT

D: .
J: TRBJ2-5
V: TRBV19
size: many
CDR3: CASSALSSLQYF
DNA: TGTGCCAGTAGTGCCTTGAGTTCTCTGCAGTACTTC

D: .
J: TRBJ1-6
V: TRBV28
size: many
CDR3: CASSSTGTNLHF
DNA: TGTGCCAGCAGTTCTACCGGGACAAACCTCCACTTT

D: .
J: TRBJ1-5
V: TRBV30
size: few
CDR3: CAWSVGALYQPQHF
DNA: TGTGCCTGGAGTGTTGGGGCACTTTATCAGCCCCAGCATTTT

D: .
J: TRBJ1-2
V: TRBV25-1
size: .
CDR3: CASSSIDTVDWYGYTF
DNA: TGTGCCAGCAGCTCCATAGACACCGTGGACTGGTATGGCTACACCTTC

D: .
J: TRBJ1-5
V: TRBV29-1
size: many
CDR3: CSVLDQSNQPQHF
DNA: TGCAGCGTTCTGGACCAGAGCAATCAGCCCCAGCATTTT

D: TRBD1
J: TRBJ2-2
V: TRBV2
size: few
CDR3: CASYGQVNTGELFF
DNA: TGTGCCAGCTACGGACAGGTGAACACCGGGGAGCTGTTTTTT

D: .
J: TRBJ1-6
V: TRBV7-2
size: few
CDR3: CASSLAAGLPPLHF
DNA: TGTGCCAGCAGCTTAGCGGCAGGGCTGCCACCCCTCCACTTT

D: .
J: TRBJ1-2
V: TRBV29-1
size: few
CDR3: CSVVGGSTNYGYTF
DNA: TGCAGCGTTGTGGGAGGTAGTACGAACTATGGCTACACCTTC

D: .
J: TRBJ2-1
V: TRBV2
size: .
CDR3: CASHMQGEQFF
DNA: TGTGCCAGCCACATGCAGGGTGAGCAGTTCTTC

D: TRBD2
J: TRBJ2-5
V: TRBV7-9
size: .
CDR3: CASSLRAGGGRETQYF
DNA: TGTGCCAGCAGCTTGCGAGCGGGAGGTGGGCGGGAGACCCAGTACTTC

D: .
J: TRBJ2-2
V: TRBV24-1
size: .
CDR3: CATSAPGVTGELFF
DNA: TGTGCCACCAGTGCCCCAGGGGTCACCGGGGAGCTGTTTTTT

D: .
J: TRBJ1-1
V: TRBV4-1
size: many
CDR3: CASSPFGEGEAFF
DNA: TGCGCCAGCAGTCCCTTTGGTGAGGGTGAAGCTTTCTTT

D: TRBD1
J: TRBJ1-1
V: TRBV29-1
size: .
CDR3: CSAYRGGTEAFF
DNA: TGCAGCGCCTACAGGGGCGGGACTGAAGCTTTCTTT

D: .
J: TRBJ2-7
V: TRBV3-2
size: .
CDR3: CASSLIAGGVYEQYF
DNA: TGTGCCAGCAGCCTAATAGCGGGAGGGGTCTACGAGCAGTACTTC

D: .
J: TRBJ1-1
V: TRBV10-2
size: .
CDR3: CASSSRVGTEAFF
DNA: TGCGCCAGCAGCTCGAGGGTTGGGACTGAAGCTTTCTTT

D: .
J: TRBJ2-5
V: TRBV24-1
size: once
CDR3: CATSEPRAGQETQYF
DNA: TGTGCCACCAGTGAGCCCAGGGCAGGACAAGAGACCCAGTACTTC

D: .
J: TRBJ1-2
V: TRBV10-3
size: .
CDR3: CAIGGDPPTNYGYTF
DNA: TGTGCCATCGGCGGGGACCCCCCGACAAACTATGGCTACACCTTC

D: .
J: TRBJ1-1
V: TRBV11-1
size: few
CDR3: CAWSVPGAGRGLAFF
DNA: TGTGCCTGGAGTGTACCGGGAGCGGGCAGGGGATTGGCTTTCTTT

D: .
J: TRBJ1-6
V: TRBV20-1
size: many
CDR3: CSSTGGSYNSPLHF
DNA: TGCAGTTCTACAGGAGGCTCCTATAATTCACCCCTCCACTTT

D: TRBD1
J: TRBJ1-2
V: TRBV20-1
size: many
CDR3: CSARGGGSGTGENGYTF
DNA: TGCAGTGCTAGAGGAGGCGGATCTGGGACAGGGGAAAATGGCTACACCTTC

D: .
J: TRBJ2-7
V: TRBV25-1
size: .
CDR3: CASDVSAPRSYEQYF
DNA: TGTGCCAGCGACGTCAGTGCACCCCGCTCCTACGAGCAGTACTTC

D: .
J: TRBJ2-5
V: TRBV12-3/TRBV12-4
size: .
CDR3: CASTDTGETQYF
DNA: TGTGCCAGCACGGACACTGGGGAGACCCAGTACTTC